Below, 26 T cell receptor beta chains from the same sample are listed, as sequenced in a study of post-analysis software for immune sequencing data (dated by TCRdb to the mid-2010s). Overall study results and their limits: Significantly higher frequencies in patients than in controls were found for about five TRBV segments, including TRBV5-6, TRBV5-1 and TRBV20-1.

The receptor library was made with PCR. Sequencing relied on an Illumina HiSeq 2500. Unique molecular identifiers were incorporated into TCR beta cDNA libraries to reduce PCR and sequencing biases. The raw public reads went through TCRdb reprocessing: fastp at Q25, MiXCR clone calling, in-frame beta chains kept. Every entry covers one CDR3 protein and lists the most common genes and DNA from its rows. The sample profile shows some 890,000 distinct CDR3 sequences; roughly half of them were found once. Jointly, the top ten make up approximately 4.5% of the sample. These TCRs' antigens remain unknown. The specimen was blood. The receptors derive from a girl between 5 and 17 years old with multiple sclerosis.

This chain connects TRBV27 to TRBJ2-1, with 12 bases fitting TRBD1. Germline-derived CDR1 and CDR2 are MNHEY and SMNVEV (reference sequence). The CDR3 spans 14 residues. V was pared by 8 bases and J by 7 bases, with 6 bases of the junction left unmatched. CDR3: CASCRDRGRNEQFF. The CDR3 DNA follows: TGTGCCAGCTGCCGGGACAGGGGGCGGAATGAGCAGTTCTTC.

V gene TRBV12-3 or TRBV12-4 combines with J gene TRBJ2-7, with D uncertain. V lost 3 bases and J 2 bases, leaving 11 bases between the germline ends. CDR3 length: 14 residues. As DNA, the CDR3 is TGTGCCAGCAGTTTTCTTGGAAAGACCTACGAGCAGTACTTC. It yields the protein CASSFLGKTYEQYF.

In this sample, this clonotype turned up once. This chain joins TRBV20-1 and TRBJ2-1; 8 bases map to TRBD2. Germline loops: CDR1 DFQATT, CDR2 SNEGSKA (reference sequence). The V and J ends lost 6 bases and 2 bases, in that order; junction bases with no gene match: 9. This CDR3 is built from 15 residues. CDR3 region: CSASLRGGTYNEQFF. The CDR3 DNA reads TGCAGTGCGTCCTTACGGGGGGGCACCTACAATGAGCAGTTCTTC.

This clonotype has only a few counts. The chain employs TRBV7-9 and TRBJ1-1; no clear D gene. Looked up from germline, CDR1 is SEHNR and CDR2 is FQNEAQ (reference sequence). The CDR3 length is 15 residues. The V end lost 4 bases, the J end lost 0 bases, and 12 bases lay between the germline ends. CDR3 sequence: CASSSNNILNTEAFF. CDR3 coding DNA: TGTGCCAGCAGCTCCAACAATATCTTGAACACTGAAGCTTTCTTT.

The rearrangement links TRBV7-2 to TRBJ2-5; 7 nucleotides line up with TRBD2. The CDR3 totals 17 residues. V dropped 4 bases and J dropped 1; count of bases not matched to a gene: 12. CDR1 SGHTA and CDR2 FQGNSA come from the germline V gene. CDR3 bases: TGTGCCAGCAGCTCGCCCGTGGCTAGCGGATCCCAAGAGACCCAGTACTTC. As protein: CASSSPVASGSQETQYF.

This clonotype was counted once. V usage is TRBV7-8 and J usage is TRBJ1-2; 7 nucleotides match TRBD1. The J segment lost 4 bases and the V segment lost 0 bases, leaving 5 bases of the junction unmatched. CDR3 length: 15 amino acids. Germline V lookup: CDR1 SGHVS, CDR2 FQNEAQ. CDR3 coding DNA: TGTGCCAGCAGCTTAGCCGGGACAGTAAGCTATGGCTACACCTTC. Protein sequence: CASSLAGTVSYGYTF.

The chain couples TRBV5-1 to TRBJ1-2; no reliable D call. The CDR3 has 15 residues. With 4 bases removed from V and 2 bases from J, the gap between germline ends came to 15 bases. Per the germline V gene, CDR1 is SGHRS and CDR2 is YFSETQ. In DNA form, the CDR3 reads TGCGCCAGCAGCCCGACCGGGATTCCCAACTATGGCTACACCTTC. Protein product: CASSPTGIPNYGYTF.

V usage is TRBV3-1 and J usage is TRBJ1-2; possible D gene TRBD1, 5 bases. Trimming shortened V by 4 bases and J by 1 base, and 16 bases separated the two germline ends. CDR1 is LGHDT and CDR2 is YNNKEL in the germline V gene (reference sequence). The CDR3 is made up of 16 amino acids. In DNA form, the CDR3 reads TGTGCCAGCAGCCGGAATCCGGGACCGCATAACTATGGCTACACCTTC. It translates to CASSRNPGPHNYGYTF. The full variable domain, rest sourced from reference TRBV3-1 and TRBJ1-2, is DTAVSQTPKYLVTQMGNDKSIKCEQNLGHDTMYWYKQDSKKFLKIMFSYNNKELIINETVPNRFSPKSPDKAHLNLHINSLELGDSAVYFCASSRNPGPHNYGYTFGSGTRLTVV.

This clonotype was recorded a few times. This chain links TRBV18 with TRBJ1-2; D unclear. Germline CDR1 KGHSH, CDR2 LQKENI. This CDR3 has 15 amino acids. The germline V and J ends were trimmed by 2 bases and 0 bases, with 10 bases remaining between them. The CDR3 sequence: CASSPTALTNYGYTF. In DNA form, the CDR3 reads TGTGCCAGCTCACCAACAGCGTTAACTAACTATGGCTACACCTTC.

In this sample, this clonotype turned up a few times. The chain carries TRBV5-5 and TRBJ2-1, with TRBD1 matching 10 bases. CDR3 length: 18 amino acids. Germline lookup yields CDR1 SGHKS and CDR2 YYEKEE (reference sequence). Trimming took 7 bases from V and 0 from J; bases not matched to a gene: 13. CDR3 loop: CASGPRDRGGNSYNEQFF. The CDR3 DNA reads as TGTGCCAGCGGCCCCCGGGACAGGGGCGGGAACTCCTACAATGAGCAGTTCTTC.

V is TRBV5-1 and J is TRBJ2-1; a weak D match, TRBD2 (6 bases). This CDR3 is built from 15 residues. Looked up from germline, CDR1 is SGHRS and CDR2 is YFSETQ. Trimming removed 6 bases at V and 7 bases at J, with 20 bases between. Here the CDR3 reads CASNPGGQIVNEQFF. CDR3 nucleotides: TGCGCCAGCAACCCAGGAGGGCAGATTGTGAATGAGCAGTTCTTC.

The V and J genes are TRBV12-3 or TRBV12-4 and TRBJ1-2; tentatively, D is TRBD1 (6 bases). Trimming shortened V by 7 bases and J by 3 bases, and 12 bases separated the two germline ends. The CDR3 runs 13 residues. The CDR3 nucleotides read TGTGCCAGCACCCCCAGGGGTGACTATGGCTACACCTTC. It specifies CASTPRGDYGYTF.

The J gene is TRBJ2-7, the V gene TRBV5-5, with TRBD2 matching over 10 bases. The trim removed 4 bases at V and 2 bases at J, leaving 6 bases unmatched. Looked up from germline, CDR1 is SGHKS and CDR2 is YYEKEE (reference sequence). The CDR3 covers 15 residues. CDR3 DNA sequence: TGTGCCAGCAGCATAACCGGGACTAGCGCCTACGAGCAGTACTTC. Translation gives CASSITGTSAYEQYF. Full variable domain (rest looked up from reference TRBV5-5 and TRBJ2-7): DAGVTQSPTHLIKTRGQQVTLRCSPISGHKSVSWYQQVLGQGPQFIFQYYEKEERGRGNFPDRFSARQFPNYSSELNVNALLLGDSALYLCASSITGTSAYEQYFGPGTRLTVT.

This clonotype was observed many times. This chain connects TRBV11-2 to TRBJ2-3; tentative D call: TRBD2 (5 bases). The CDR3 runs to 13 residues. Trimming pared 4 bases from V and 3 bases from J, leaving 8 bases between. The germline V gene has CDR1 SGHAT and CDR2 FQNNGV. The chain's CDR3 is CASSSRGTDTQYF. Written as DNA, the CDR3 is TGTGCCAGCAGCTCCCGAGGGACAGATACGCAGTATTTT. The variable domain in full, completed from reference TRBV11-2 and TRBJ2-3, reads EAGVAQSPRYKIIEKRQSVAFWCNPISGHATLYWYQQILGQGPKLLIQFQNNGVVDDSQLPKDRFSAERLKGVDSTLKIQPAKLEDSAVYLCASSSRGTDTQYFGPGTRLTVL.

V is TRBV9 and J is TRBJ1-2; D not certain. The CDR3 runs to 16 residues. CDR1 and CDR2 (germline): SGDLS, YYNGEE. Trimming stripped 0 bases from V and 0 bases from J, with 12 bases between. The CDR3 coding sequence is TGTGCCAGCAGCGTAGCTGGGAAGGGTCCTAACTATGGCTACACCTTC. It translates to CASSVAGKGPNYGYTF.

V is TRBV12-3 or TRBV12-4 and J is TRBJ2-1; 7 nucleotides align to TRBD2. The V and J ends lost 6 bases and 6 bases, in that order; junction bases with no gene match: 14. This CDR3 has 16 amino acids. CDR3 sequence reads: CASSWRGLLRGNEQFF. DNA of the CDR3: TGTGCCAGCAGCTGGAGGGGACTACTCCGAGGCAATGAGCAGTTCTTC.

The chain carries TRBV5-1 and TRBJ2-7; tentative D call: TRBD1 (6 bases). Germline values: CDR1 SGHRS, CDR2 YFSETQ. Deletions cut 4 bases from V and 5 bases from J, with 10 bases between. The CDR3 sequence is 12 residues long. The CDR3 sequence: CASSPGAHEQYF. The CDR3 coding sequence is TGCGCCAGCAGCCCAGGGGCCCACGAGCAGTACTTC. Drawing the rest from reference TRBV5-1 and TRBJ2-7, the complete variable domain is KAGVTQTPRYLIKTRGQQVTLSCSPISGHRSVSWYQQTPGQGLQFLFEYFSETQRNKGNFPGRFSGRQFSNSRSEMNVSTLELGDSALYLCASSPGAHEQYFGPGTRLTVT.

Only a few counts were recorded for this clonotype. V gene TRBV6-2 or TRBV6-3 combines with J gene TRBJ1-2; D call uncertain. This CDR3 is built from 14 residues. Trimming shortened V by 0 bases and J by 8 bases, and 13 bases separated the two germline ends. The germline V gene encodes CDR1 MNHEY and CDR2 SVGEGT. CDR3 residues: CASSYSSWGQGYTF. The CDR3 DNA reads TGTGCCAGCAGTTACTCGAGCTGGGGTCAAGGCTACACCTTC.

This chain links TRBV6-1 with TRBJ1-5; 10 nucleotides line up with TRBD1. The CDR3 totals 17 residues. Losses at the gene ends were 6 bases for V and 2 bases for J; bases not matched to a gene: 10. Germline CDR1 is MNHNS and CDR2 is SASEGT. The chain's CDR3 is CASRSFSGTGGNQPQHF. The DNA for the CDR3 is TGTGCCAGCAGGTCCTTCTCCGGGACAGGGGGCAATCAGCCCCAGCATTTT.

This chain uses TRBV6-5 with TRBJ2-1, with TRBD2 matching 11 bases. V shed 6 bases and J 6 bases; nucleotides not matched to a gene: 7. CDR1 MNHEY and CDR2 SVGAGI come from the germline V gene. CDR3 size: 15 residues. This chain's CDR3 is CASSPLGTSGNEQFF. The CDR3, as DNA: TGTGCCAGCAGCCCGCTCGGGACTAGCGGCAATGAGCAGTTCTTC.

The V gene is TRBV3-1, the J gene TRBJ2-7, with D unresolved. The CDR3 is made up of 16 amino acids. Trimming removed 5 bases from V and 4 bases from J, with 21 bases in between. Germline V lookup: CDR1 LGHDT, CDR2 YNNKEL (reference sequence). In nucleotides, the CDR3 is TGTGCCAGCAGCTCTCATAACGGGTTACTTCTTTACGAGCAGTACTTC. Protein sequence: CASSSHNGLLLYEQYF.

V gene TRBV28 combines with J gene TRBJ2-7; TRBD1 matches at 8 bases. The germline gives CDR1 MDHEN, CDR2 SYDVKM. The CDR3 totals 14 residues. Germline trimming cut 8 bases from V and 3 bases from J; bases unmatched to any gene: 9. Here the CDR3 DNA reads TGTGCCAGCGCCGGAGCGGACAGGGTCTACGAGCAGTACTTC. This sequence encodes CASAGADRVYEQYF.

This clonotype was detected only a few times. The chain joins TRBV6-1 to TRBJ2-4, with 9 bases matching TRBD2. The CDR3 length is 16 residues. V was clipped by 3 bases and J by 7 bases; unmatched bases: 10. Germline loops: CDR1 MNHNS, CDR2 SASEGT. The CDR3 region has the DNA TGTGCCAGCAGTGATGGCGGGGGGGCCAGCTCGAACATTCAGTACTTC. Its protein product is CASSDGGGASSNIQYF.

J is TRBJ2-1 and V is TRBV6-1; 7 positions agree with TRBD2. Unmatched junction bases numbered 9, after V lost 1 base and J lost 0 bases. Germline V gives CDR1 MNHNS, CDR2 SASEGT. The CDR3 runs to 18 residues. CDR3 nucleotides: TGTGCCAGCAGTGAAGGTTTGTCCGGCGGGGGCTCCTACAATGAGCAGTTCTTC. Translating gives CASSEGLSGGGSYNEQFF.

This clonotype was detected only a few times. V and J are TRBV12-3 or TRBV12-4 and TRBJ1-2; D ambiguous. Trimming cost V 5 bases and J 0 bases, with 10 bases left between them. The CDR3 has 14 amino acids. The CDR3 DNA follows: TGTGCCAGCAGTCCCGAACGTACTAACTATGGCTACACCTTC. Translation gives CASSPERTNYGYTF.

The chain has TRBV29-1 and TRBJ1-2; D gene ambiguous. Germline assignment: CDR1 SQVTM and CDR2 ANQGSEA. V was cut by 0 bases and J by 4 bases, with 6 bases left in between. The CDR3 runs 12 residues. CDR3 amino acids: CSVEDSSYGYTF. The CDR3 region has the DNA TGCAGCGTTGAAGACAGTAGCTATGGCTACACCTTC.